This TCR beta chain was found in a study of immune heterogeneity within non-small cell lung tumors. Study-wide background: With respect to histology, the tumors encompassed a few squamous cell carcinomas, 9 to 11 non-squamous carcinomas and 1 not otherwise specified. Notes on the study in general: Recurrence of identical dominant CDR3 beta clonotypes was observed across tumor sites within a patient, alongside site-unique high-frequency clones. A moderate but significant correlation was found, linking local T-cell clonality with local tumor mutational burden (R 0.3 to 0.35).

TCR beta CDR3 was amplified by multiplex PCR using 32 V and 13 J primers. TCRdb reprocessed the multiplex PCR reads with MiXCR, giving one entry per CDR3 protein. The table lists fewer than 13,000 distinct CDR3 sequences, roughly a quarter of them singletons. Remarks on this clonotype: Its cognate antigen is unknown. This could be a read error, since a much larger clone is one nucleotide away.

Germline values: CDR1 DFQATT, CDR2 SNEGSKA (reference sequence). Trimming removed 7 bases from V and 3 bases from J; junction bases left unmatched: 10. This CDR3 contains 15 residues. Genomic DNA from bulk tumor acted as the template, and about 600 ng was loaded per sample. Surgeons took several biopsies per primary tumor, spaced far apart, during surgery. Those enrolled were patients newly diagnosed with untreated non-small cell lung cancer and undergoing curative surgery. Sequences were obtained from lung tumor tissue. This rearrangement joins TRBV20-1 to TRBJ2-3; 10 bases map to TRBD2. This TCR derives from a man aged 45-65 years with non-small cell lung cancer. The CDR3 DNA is TGCAGTGATCACCCCGGGACTAGCGAGACAGATACGCAGTATTTT. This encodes CSDHPGTSETDTQYF.